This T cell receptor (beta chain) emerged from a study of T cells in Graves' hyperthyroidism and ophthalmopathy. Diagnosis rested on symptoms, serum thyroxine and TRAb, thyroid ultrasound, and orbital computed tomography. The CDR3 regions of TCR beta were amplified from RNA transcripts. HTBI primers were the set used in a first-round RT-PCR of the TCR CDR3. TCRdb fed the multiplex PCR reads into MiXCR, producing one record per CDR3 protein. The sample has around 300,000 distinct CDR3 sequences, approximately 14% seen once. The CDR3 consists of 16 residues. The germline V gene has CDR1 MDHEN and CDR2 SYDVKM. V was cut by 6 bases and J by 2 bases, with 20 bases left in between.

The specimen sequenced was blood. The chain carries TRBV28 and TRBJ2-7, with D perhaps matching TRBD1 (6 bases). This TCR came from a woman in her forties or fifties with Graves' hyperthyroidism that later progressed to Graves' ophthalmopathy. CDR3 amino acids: CASSRGTHRATYEQYF. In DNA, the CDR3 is TGTGCCAGCAGCCGGGGAACACACAGGGCAACCTACGAGCAGTACTTC.